Shown below are 20 T cell receptor beta chains from a single sample sequenced in a study of regulatory T cells in long-lasting Graves disease. Through Arm-PCR of CDR3 regions and iRepertoire HTBI primers, TCR beta libraries were built. Using its own MiXCR run on the multiplex PCR reads, TCRdb lists one record per CDR3 protein. The sample records a few hundred thousand distinct CDR3 sequences, roughly 18% being singletons. Time point here: newly diagnosed GD, antithyroid drugs for less than 3 months. Extracted PBMC RNA gave rise to the TCR library. Another study also made use of these data, one on T cells in Graves' hyperthyroidism and ophthalmopathy.

This sample comprised peripheral blood mononuclear cells (PBMCs), obtained at new diagnosis, from a patient treated with antithyroid drugs. The receptors here all came from a woman in her twenties or thirties with Graves disease.

This clonotype was detected many times. This rearrangement joins TRBV20-1 to TRBJ1-2; 9 nucleotides agree with TRBD1. Germline V gene lookup returns CDR1 DFQATT and CDR2 SNEGSKA (reference sequence). The CDR3 loop spans 11 amino acids. J lost 10 bases, V lost 6 bases, and 6 bases had no gene match. CDR3 sequence: CSATGGDYYTF. The CDR3 DNA is TGCAGTGCAACAGGGGGCGACTACTACACCTTC.

This clonotype has a count of ten or more. V is TRBV18 and J is TRBJ1-5, with D hard to call. The germline gives CDR1 KGHSH, CDR2 LQKENI. CDR3 size: 13 residues. With 9 bases removed from V and 3 bases from J, the gap between germline ends came to 12 bases. DNA of the CDR3: TGTGCCAGTAGTCCCGGATACAATCAGCCCCAGCATTTT. Protein: CASSPGYNQPQHF.

Many counts were recorded for this clonotype. The chain has TRBV20-1 and TRBJ2-1; D perhaps matches TRBD2 (6 bases). There are 11 residues in the CDR3. CDR1 is DFQATT and CDR2 is SNEGSKA in the germline V gene (reference sequence). Trimming removed 3 bases at V and 8 bases at J, with 8 bases between. The CDR3 nucleotides read TGCAGTGCTAGTAGCGGATATGAGCAGTTCTTC. Protein product: CSASSGYEQFF.

This clonotype has a count of ten or more. The chain employs TRBV2 and TRBJ1-4; weak D call: TRBD1 (5 bases). Germline lookup yields CDR1 SNHLY and CDR2 FYNNEI. V gave up 10 bases and J gave up 5 bases, with 17 bases separating them. CDR3 size: 14 residues. The chain's CDR3 is CATIRDQSNEKLFF. The CDR3, as DNA: TGTGCCACTATAAGGGACCAGTCGAATGAAAAACTGTTTTTT.

This clonotype has ten or more counts. The chain couples TRBV20-1 to TRBJ2-5, with TRBD1 identical over 8 bases. Germline CDR1 reads DFQATT; CDR2 reads SNEGSKA (reference sequence). The J segment lost 1 base and the V segment lost 1 base, leaving 8 bases of the junction unmatched. This CDR3 comprises 16 residues. The CDR3 sequence is CSARGDTGGRQETQYF. CDR3 sequence (DNA): TGCAGTGCTAGAGGGGATACAGGGGGTCGCCAAGAGACCCAGTACTTC.

V gene TRBV5-6 combines with J gene TRBJ1-6; 7 nucleotides match TRBD1. The trim removed 4 bases at V and 0 bases at J, leaving 13 bases unmatched. CDR1 is SGHDT, CDR2 YYEEEE, per germline. CDR3 size: 19 residues. This chain's CDR3 is CASSALIDRVSSYNSPLHF. The CDR3 region has the DNA TGTGCCAGCAGCGCCCTAATCGACAGGGTGAGCTCCTATAATTCACCCCTCCACTTT.

This rearrangement joins TRBV29-1 to TRBJ2-1; the D is unclear. CDR3 length equals 12 residues. From germline, CDR1 is SQVTM and CDR2 ANQGSEA. Between the trimmed V and J ends, which lost 0 bases and 8 bases, there was a span of 8 bases. CDR3 amino acids: CSVEDGLDEQFF. For the CDR3, the DNA is TGCAGCGTTGAAGATGGGCTAGATGAGCAGTTCTTC.

This clonotype was seen many times. This rearrangement joins TRBV27 to TRBJ2-7, with D perhaps matching TRBD1 (5 bases). The V end was cut by 6 bases, the J end by 5 bases, with 23 bases between. CDR1 and CDR2 (germline): MNHEY, SMNVEV (reference sequence). The CDR3 has 16 residues. In DNA, the CDR3 is TGTGCCAGCAGGCTAAAAGTCAGGGATGGGTCACACGAGCAGTACTTC. Translating it yields CASRLKVRDGSHEQYF.

The V gene is TRBV7-6, the J gene TRBJ2-7; 10 bases line up with TRBD2. The V segment lost 3 bases and the J segment 3 bases; nucleotides outside the gene matches: 8. CDR3 length equals 16 residues. The germline V gene encodes CDR1 SGHVS and CDR2 FNYEAQ. This chain's CDR3 is CASSLTVAGGFYEQYF. The CDR3 DNA reads TGTGCCAGCAGCTTGACCGTAGCGGGAGGTTTCTACGAGCAGTACTTC.

This clonotype was counted ten times or more. The J gene is TRBJ1-2, the V gene TRBV7-9; D gene unclear. Trimming took 1 base from V and 5 from J, leaving 14 bases between them. The germline V gene encodes CDR1 SEHNR and CDR2 FQNEAQ (reference sequence). The length of the CDR3 is 15 residues. In DNA form, the CDR3 reads TGTGCCAGCAGCTTAGGCTCACCTTCACTTTATGGCTACACCTTC. Encoded protein: CASSLGSPSLYGYTF. The full variable domain, completed using reference TRBV7-9 and TRBJ1-2, is DTGVSQNPRHKITKRGQNVTFRCDPISEHNRLYWYRQTLGQGPEFLTYFQNEAQLEKSRLLSDRFSAERPKGSFSTLEIQRTEQGDSAMYLCASSLGSPSLYGYTFGSGTRLTVV.

The chain links TRBV7-3 to TRBJ2-6; unclear D gene. Germline assignment: CDR1 SGHTA and CDR2 FQGTGA. CDR3 length: 16 residues. V was trimmed by 3 bases and J by 1 base, leaving 10 bases between them. The CDR3 nucleotides read TGTGCCAGCAGCTTCTCCCCGGATTCTGGGGCCAACGTCCTGACTTTC. It yields the protein CASSFSPDSGANVLTF.

This clonotype has at least ten counts. At one end, the junction sequence differs from germline, possibly due to a read error. The chain carries TRBV5-1 and TRBJ2-5, with 12 bases matching TRBD2. This CDR3 is built from 15 residues. The germline gives CDR1 SGHRS, CDR2 YFSETQ. As DNA, the CDR3 is TGTGCCAGCAGCTATCGACTAGCGGGGGAAGAGACCCAGTACTTC. It specifies CASSYRLAGEETQYF.

As regards this clonotype: This may stem from a read error, because a much larger clone lies one nucleotide away. The chain combines TRBV11-3 with TRBJ2-3, with TRBD1 as a possible D gene (7 bases). The germline gives CDR1 SGHNT, CDR2 YENEEA. V lost 3 bases to trimming and J lost 8 bases, with 18 bases between them. The CDR3 spans 15 residues. CDR3 sequence: CASSFETGKGGTQYF. The CDR3 DNA sequence: TGTGCCAGCAGCTTCGAGACAGGGAAGGGAGGTACGCAGTATTTT.

This clonotype was seen more than once but under ten times. This chain connects TRBV20-1 to TRBJ2-5; D possibly corresponds to TRBD2 (5 bases). V lost 1 base and J 2 bases, leaving 11 bases between the germline ends. This CDR3 comprises 14 residues. Germline values: CDR1 DFQATT, CDR2 SNEGSKA (reference sequence). The DNA for the CDR3 is TGCAGTGCTAGAGTACGTCGGAGGCAAGAGACCCAGTACTTC. Translating it yields CSARVRRRQETQYF.

This clonotype has only a few counts. The germline gene is not matched at one end of the junction; a read error may be the cause. The chain is built from TRBV11-2 and TRBJ2-2; the match to TRBD2 covers 7 bases. From germline, CDR1 is SGHAT and CDR2 FQNNGV. The CDR3 spans 14 residues. CDR3 in amino acids: CASNSGWNTRELFF. DNA for the CDR3: TGTGCCAGCAATAGCGGGTGGAACACCAGGGAGCTGTTTTTT.

This clonotype turned up a few times. The chain carries TRBV20-1 and TRBJ1-1; D not resolved. Deletions cut 0 bases from V and 7 bases from J, with 9 bases between. The germline CDR1 and CDR2 sequences are DFQATT and SNEGSKA (reference sequence). The CDR3 runs 12 residues. CDR3 sequence: CSARDLGREAFF. The CDR3 bases are TGCAGTGCTAGAGATCTGGGTCGTGAAGCTTTCTTT.

This clonotype appeared many times. The CDR3 bases are TGTGCCAGCTCACCGCTCACCGGGACATCTAATGAAAAACTGTTTTTT. Amino acids: CASSPLTGTSNEKLFF. The chain recombines TRBV18 with TRBJ1-4; tentative D call: TRBD1 (6 bases). Trimming stripped 3 bases from V and 3 bases from J, with 14 bases between. There are 16 residues in the CDR3. The germline V gene has CDR1 KGHSH and CDR2 LQKENI.

This clonotype was recorded many times. The chain combines TRBV5-1 with TRBJ2-1, with 11 positions matching TRBD1. Germline V gene lookup returns CDR1 SGHRS and CDR2 YFSETQ. The CDR3 sequence is 17 residues long. The V and J ends lost 5 bases and 0 bases, in that order; junction bases with no gene match: 7. The CDR3 sequence: CASRKDRGPSSYNEQFF. The CDR3 nucleotides read TGCGCCAGCAGGAAGGACAGGGGGCCGAGCTCCTACAATGAGCAGTTCTTC.

Many counts were recorded for this clonotype. The CDR3 sequence: CASSLRAGGPQYNEQFF. The CDR3 DNA sequence: TGTGCCAGCAGTTTACGAGCGGGGGGGCCTCAATACAATGAGCAGTTCTTC. J is TRBJ2-1 and V is TRBV12-3 or TRBV12-4; 10 bases match TRBD2. The CDR3 sequence is 17 residues long. With V trimmed by 2 bases and J by 4 bases, 8 bases remained unmatched.

This clonotype came up many times. The V gene is TRBV6-1, the J gene TRBJ1-2, with 7 nucleotides matching TRBD1. The CDR3 covers 15 residues. In germline, CDR1 is MNHNS, CDR2 SASEGT. Unmatched junction bases numbered 11, after V lost 6 bases and J lost 4 bases. The DNA of the CDR3 is TGTGCCAGCAGGACCGAGGGGGCCCCCTTCTATGGCTACACCTTC. It translates to CASRTEGAPFYGYTF.